Each of the 30 T cell receptor beta chains below was sequenced from the same sample in a study of blood T cells in healthy people across ages. A J-beta primer mix and a sample-barcoded 5' primer were used in a second PCR of roughly 6 to 11 cycles. TCRdb recomputed calls from the 5' RACE reads with MiXCR, one row per CDR3 protein. Of more than 500,000 distinct CDR3 sequences detected, 25% to 30% appear once; the ten largest clones hold around 18%. The sequencing sample was made of blood. The origin of the receptors is a woman in her 70s in good health.

This chain uses TRBV7-2 with TRBJ2-3; D uncertain. CDR3 length: 12 residues. The germline CDR1 and CDR2 sequences are SGHTA and FQGNSA. The V end was cut by 3 bases, the J end by 7 bases, with 8 bases between. This chain's CDR3 is CASSFLTYTQYF. Here the CDR3 DNA reads TGTGCCAGCAGCTTTTTGACGTATACGCAGTATTTT. Combining the CDR3 with reference TRBV7-2 and TRBJ2-3 gives the whole variable domain GAGVSQSPSNKVTEKGKDVELRCDPISGHTALYWYRQSLGQGLEFLIYFQGNSAPDKSGLPSDRFSAERTGGSVSTLTIQRTQQEDSAVYLCASSFLTYTQYFGPGTRLTVL.

This clonotype was picked up a small number of times. This chain connects TRBV5-5 to TRBJ2-5, with 9 bases lining up with TRBD1. CDR1 is SGHKS, CDR2 YYEKEE, per germline (reference sequence). V trimming: 5 bases; J trimming: 4 bases; junction bases outside the gene matches: 9. The length of the CDR3 is 15 residues. CDR3 nucleotide sequence: TGTGCCAGCAGAGGGACAGGGTGGAGTTCAGAGACCCAGTACTTC. Its translation: CASRGTGWSSETQYF.

This chain uses TRBV7-2 with TRBJ1-3; the D gene is possibly TRBD1 (5 bases). CDR3 size: 13 residues. Germline CDR1 is SGHTA and CDR2 is FQGNSA. Trimming pared 5 bases from V and 2 bases from J, leaving 7 bases between. CDR3 sequence: CASSMGPGNTIYF. Written as DNA, the CDR3 is TGTGCCAGCAGCATGGGGCCTGGAAACACCATATATTTT. The whole variable domain, remainder taken from reference TRBV7-2 and TRBJ1-3, is GAGVSQSPSNKVTEKGKDVELRCDPISGHTALYWYRQSLGQGLEFLIYFQGNSAPDKSGLPSDRFSAERTGGSVSTLTIQRTQQEDSAVYLCASSMGPGNTIYFGEGSWLTVV.

A few counts support this clonotype. The chain employs TRBV5-6 and TRBJ1-2; D uncertain. CDR3 size: 16 residues. CDR1 is SGHDT and CDR2 is YYEEEE in the germline V gene. Trimming took 4 bases from V and 7 from J, leaving 23 bases between them. CDR3 sequence: CASSPIGESGVGGYTF. The DNA of the CDR3 is TGTGCCAGCAGCCCCATTGGGGAGAGCGGGGTCGGTGGCTACACCTTC. The variable domain in full, completed from reference TRBV5-6 and TRBJ1-2, reads DAGVTQSPTHLIKTRGQQVTLRCSPKSGHDTVSWYQQALGQGPQFIFQYYEEEERQRGNFPDRFSGHQFPNYSSELNVNALLLGDSALYLCASSPIGESGVGGYTFGSGTRLTVV.

This chain uses TRBV29-1 with TRBJ2-2; D is unclear. This CDR3 comprises 13 residues. V gave up 4 bases and J gave up 3 bases, with 9 bases separating them. Germline lookup yields CDR1 SQVTM and CDR2 ANQGSEA. The CDR3 sequence: CSVVRLYTGELFF. The CDR3 DNA sequence: TGCAGCGTTGTCCGACTTTACACCGGGGAGCTGTTTTTT.

The chain uses TRBV24-1 and TRBJ1-5; a weak D match, TRBD1 (5 bases). The CDR3 length is 21 residues. Per the germline V gene, CDR1 is KGHDR and CDR2 is SFDVKD. V lost 1 base and J lost 0, with 24 bases in between. CDR3 bases: TGTGCCACCAGTGATTTCGGCCTCGGGGAGAGGGGATCCCATAGCAATCAGCCCCAGCATTTT. Its translation is CATSDFGLGERGSHSNQPQHF.

This clonotype has a handful of counts. The rearrangement uses TRBV29-1 and TRBJ2-5, with 9 bases identical to TRBD1. Germline loops: CDR1 SQVTM, CDR2 ANQGSEA. The V segment lost 7 bases and the J segment 3 bases; nucleotides outside the gene matches: 6. The CDR3 contains 13 residues. The CDR3 sequence is CSAMGQGKETQYF. For the CDR3, the DNA is TGCAGCGCTATGGGACAGGGCAAAGAGACCCAGTACTTC.

This clonotype came up a few times. V is TRBV3-1 and J is TRBJ2-5; 7 bases map to TRBD2. The germline gives CDR1 LGHDT, CDR2 YNNKEL (reference sequence). Trimming cost V 4 bases and J 4 bases; bases outside gene matches: 6. CDR3 length equals 14 residues. In nucleotides, the CDR3 is TGTGCCAGCAGCCCACTCGGGGAGGGAGAGACCCAGTACTTC. The encoded protein is CASSPLGEGETQYF.

A few counts support this clonotype. The V gene is TRBV24-1, the J gene TRBJ2-5; D might be TRBD1 (5 bases). Germline V lookup: CDR1 KGHDR, CDR2 SFDVKD. This CDR3 has 13 residues. The V gene lost 12 bases and the J gene lost 3 bases, with 16 bases spanning the gap. CDR3 coding DNA: TGTGCCGCCGGACCCTCAGGGAAAGAGACCCAGTACTTC. Protein product: CAAGPSGKETQYF.

This chain connects TRBV7-8 to TRBJ1-2; 7 bases map to TRBD1. CDR1 is SGHVS and CDR2 is FQNEAQ in the germline V gene. V was clipped by 2 bases and J by 4 bases; unmatched bases: 7. The CDR3 contains 15 residues. The DNA for the CDR3 is TGTGCCAGCAGCTTAAAGGGGGCAGGGTTCTATGGCTACACCTTC. Translated, it gives CASSLKGAGFYGYTF.

As to this clonotype: One end of the junction varies from germline; a read error may be responsible. V gene TRBV20-1 combines with J gene TRBJ2-1; 12 nucleotides align to TRBD2. The CDR3 totals 14 residues. Germline lookup yields CDR1 DFQATT and CDR2 SNEGSKA (reference sequence). This chain's CDR3 is CSVSLTSGGSEQDF. In DNA form, the CDR3 reads TGCAGTGTCAGCTTGACTAGCGGGGGCTCAGAACAGGACTTC.

The chain joins TRBV12-3 or TRBV12-4 to TRBJ1-1; the D gene is possibly TRBD1 (6 bases). The CDR3 sequence is 13 residues long. Trimming removed 6 bases at V and 6 bases at J, with 14 bases between. CDR3: CASRLQGGPEAFF. The DNA of the CDR3 is TGTGCCAGCAGACTACAGGGAGGCCCTGAAGCTTTCTTT.

This clonotype was seen more than once but under ten times. The chain recombines TRBV18 with TRBJ2-2; no reliable D call. The CDR3 contains 16 residues. V lost 1 base and J 0 bases, leaving 9 bases between the germline ends. Per the germline V gene, CDR1 is KGHSH and CDR2 is LQKENI. This CDR3 is CASSPRVATNTGELFF. In DNA, the CDR3 is TGTGCCAGCTCACCACGGGTAGCTACGAACACCGGGGAGCTGTTTTTT.

The rearrangement links TRBV20-1 to TRBJ1-1, with D possibly matching TRBD1 (5 bases). The CDR3 is made up of 13 amino acids. Germline CDR1 DFQATT, CDR2 SNEGSKA (reference sequence). Trimming pared 5 bases from V and 3 bases from J, leaving 13 bases between. The CDR3 DNA reads TGCAGTGCTCTTGGGGGGGGGGACACTGAAGCTTTCTTT. It yields the protein CSALGGGDTEAFF.

This chain uses TRBV11-2 with TRBJ2-1; 8 bases align to TRBD2. The length of the CDR3 is 14 residues. J gave up 9 bases and V 1 base, and 5 bases lay outside the gene matches. Germline CDR1 SGHAT, CDR2 FQNNGV. CDR3 sequence: CASSLAGGVGEQFF. In nucleotides, the CDR3 is TGTGCCAGCAGCTTAGCCGGGGGGGTGGGTGAGCAGTTCTTC.

The CDR3 protein is CAISERGPRETQYF. The CDR3 region has the DNA TGTGCCATCAGTGAAAGGGGGCCCCGGGAGACCCAGTACTTC. The genes are TRBV10-3 and TRBJ2-5; 7 bases are a match to TRBD1. The CDR3 is made up of 14 amino acids. From germline, CDR1 is ENHRY and CDR2 SYGVKD. Germline trimming cut 3 bases from V and 5 bases from J; bases unmatched to any gene: 6.

This chain connects TRBV15 to TRBJ1-1; a possible D gene is TRBD1 (5 bases). V was trimmed by 3 bases and J by 7 bases, leaving 18 bases between them. This CDR3 spans 15 amino acids. Per the germline V gene, CDR1 is LNHNV and CDR2 is YYDKDF (reference sequence). Written as DNA, the CDR3 is TGTGCCACCAGCAGGGCCCTGGGGCAGCGCGTTGAAGCTTTCTTT. As protein: CATSRALGQRVEAFF.

This clonotype was counted only a few times. The chain carries TRBV5-6 and TRBJ1-3; D is possibly TRBD1 (5 bases). With 4 bases removed from V and 2 bases from J, the gap between germline ends came to 16 bases. The CDR3 runs to 16 residues. Germline V lookup: CDR1 SGHDT, CDR2 YYEEEE. CDR3 sequence reads: CASSLLRVRAGNTIYF. CDR3 coding DNA: TGTGCCAGCAGCCTCCTCAGGGTGCGGGCTGGAAACACCATATATTTT.

This chain links TRBV7-2 with TRBJ2-2; 12 nucleotides agree with TRBD1. The germline V gene encodes CDR1 SGHTA and CDR2 FQGNSA. After removal of 3 bases from V and 5 bases from J, the junction contained 10 bases not matched to a gene. This CDR3 has 18 residues. The CDR3 is CASSLRPGTGGRTGELFF. CDR3 DNA: TGTGCCAGCAGCTTGCGACCCGGGACAGGGGGCCGAACCGGGGAGCTGTTTTTT. The complete variable domain, with remaining parts taken from reference TRBV7-2 and TRBJ2-2, reads GAGVSQSPSNKVTEKGKDVELRCDPISGHTALYWYRQSLGQGLEFLIYFQGNSAPDKSGLPSDRFSAERTGGSVSTLTIQRTQQEDSAVYLCASSLRPGTGGRTGELFFGEGSRLTVL.

This clonotype has only a few counts. This chain links TRBV12-3 or TRBV12-4 with TRBJ2-3; a possible D gene is TRBD2 (5 bases). The CDR3 runs to 15 residues. Deletions cut 1 base from V and 4 bases from J, with 12 bases between. The CDR3 spells CASSLVLDSSDTQYF. CDR3 DNA: TGTGCCAGCAGTTTAGTGTTGGACTCATCAGATACGCAGTATTTT.

V usage is TRBV12-3 or TRBV12-4 and J usage is TRBJ1-1; 7 bases agree with TRBD1. The junction had 4 bases not matched to a gene; V was cut back by 4 bases and J by 5 bases. CDR3 length: 13 residues. Here the CDR3 reads CASSSGGRTEAFF. For the CDR3, the DNA is TGTGCCAGCAGTTCAGGGGGTCGGACTGAAGCTTTCTTT.

This clonotype was seen a single time. The chain joins TRBV7-9 to TRBJ1-2; D ambiguous. The CDR3 sequence is 14 residues long. The V and J ends lost 5 bases and 3 bases respectively, with 13 bases between them. The germline V gene has CDR1 SEHNR and CDR2 FQNEAQ (reference sequence). In DNA form, the CDR3 reads TGTGCCAGCAGCCGCACCGAGGCACACTATGGCTACACCTTC. Translated: CASSRTEAHYGYTF.

As to this clonotype: A junction boundary mismatches the germline segment, possibly from a read error. This sequence joins TRBV12-3 or TRBV12-4 and TRBJ2-1; D not resolved. CDR3 length: 14 residues. CDR3 sequence: CASSLVRSYNKQFF. Written as DNA, the CDR3 is TGTGCCAGCAGTTTAGTCAGGAGTTACAATAAGCAGTTCTTC.

The genes are TRBV4-3 and TRBJ2-2, with D perhaps being TRBD1 or TRBD2 (5 bases each). This CDR3 spans 15 amino acids. Germline CDR1 is LGHNA and CDR2 is YSLEER. The ends were cut back, 8 bases at V and 0 bases at J, with 13 bases in the middle. The CDR3 DNA reads TGCGCCAGCCGGTCGGGGCCTTCGAACACCGGGGAGCTGTTTTTT. It yields the protein CASRSGPSNTGELFF.

The gene calls are TRBV6-1 and TRBJ2-3; TRBD2 matches 12 bases. V gave up 6 bases and J gave up 2 bases; unmatched junction bases: 6. The CDR3 runs to 16 residues. From germline, CDR1 is MNHNS and CDR2 SASEGT. CDR3 sequence (DNA): TGTGCCAGCAGCCTAGCGGGGGGGCCCACCACAGATACGCAGTATTTT. Translating it yields CASSLAGGPTTDTQYF.

This clonotype was seen many times. The chain is built from TRBV4-3 and TRBJ2-1; TRBD2 matches at 10 bases. Losses at the gene ends were 0 bases for V and 0 bases for J; bases not matched to a gene: 11. CDR1 is LGHNA, CDR2 YSLEER, per germline. The CDR3 has 20 residues. The CDR3 protein is CASSQDRASGGLSSYNEQFF. Here the CDR3 DNA reads TGCGCCAGCAGCCAAGATCGGGCTAGCGGGGGCCTGAGCTCCTACAATGAGCAGTTCTTC.

This clonotype was seen only a few times. V gene TRBV3-1 combines with J gene TRBJ1-5; D is undetermined. Germline CDR1 is LGHDT and CDR2 is YNNKEL (reference sequence). The CDR3 loop spans 15 amino acids. The V and J ends lost 1 base and 0 bases respectively, with 7 bases between them. The CDR3 region has the DNA TGTGCCAGCAGCCAAGGCAGGCTTAGCAATCAGCCCCAGCATTTT. The encoded protein is CASSQGRLSNQPQHF.

The rearrangement links TRBV7-2 to TRBJ2-1, with 8 bases matching TRBD2. Per the germline V gene, CDR1 is SGHTA and CDR2 is FQGNSA. The ends lost 5 bases at V and 10 bases at J; junction bases unmatched: 10. The CDR3 length is 14 residues. This CDR3 reads CASSPGTSFNEQFF. As DNA, the CDR3 is TGTGCCAGCAGCCCCGGGACTAGTTTTAACGAGCAGTTCTTC.

The V call is TRBV5-1, the J call TRBJ1-4; weak D call: TRBD1 (5 bases). This CDR3 has 16 residues. Trimming removed 0 bases at V and 0 bases at J, with 9 bases between. Germline loops: CDR1 SGHRS, CDR2 YFSETQ. The CDR3 DNA reads TGCGCCAGCAGCTTGGCCGGACACGCAACTAATGAAAAACTGTTTTTT. Amino acids: CASSLAGHATNEKLFF.

This clonotype was seen only a few times. The chain uses TRBV20-1 and TRBJ2-1; no reliable D call. The DNA end is more similar to TRBJ2-5, so the J call may be wrong. Germline-derived CDR1 and CDR2 are DFQATT and SNEGSKA (reference sequence). The length of the CDR3 is 13 residues. CDR3 DNA sequence: TGCAGTGCTACCCCCGGATATGAAGAGACCCAGTACTTC. Protein: CSATPGYEETQYF.